These 25 T cell receptor beta chains were sequenced from one sample in a study of T cells expressing NK-cell markers. Reanalyzing the 5' RACE reads, TCRdb keeps one entry per CDR3 protein, without DNA. In total, the table holds 300,000 to 500,000 distinct CDR3 sequences. The sequenced sample was blood T cells: a sorted CD56 or NKG2C T cell subset, CD4+ or CD8+ T cells, or bulk PBMC T cells (not recorded which). The receptor set was obtained from a woman aged 45-65 years in good health.

The J gene is TRBJ2-5, the V gene TRBV11-2; TCRdb reports TRBD1, a call that lacks DNA to check it against. Germline V lookup: CDR1 SGHAT, CDR2 FQNNGV. The CDR3 is 15 residues long. The CDR3 region is CASSLEAREQETQYF.

The chain couples TRBV5-1 to TRBJ2-7; absent DNA, TCRdb's TRBD2 call cannot be checked. Per the germline V gene, CDR1 is SGHRS and CDR2 is YFSETQ. This CDR3 is built from 18 residues. This CDR3 is CASSRTLMGGRPDYEQYF.

The V and J genes are TRBV4-1 and TRBJ2-4; the TCRdb D gene call, TRBD1, has no DNA to confirm it. The germline gives CDR1 MGHRA, CDR2 YSYEKL. The CDR3 totals 15 residues. CDR3 protein: CASSWAPSPENIQYF.

The chain recombines TRBV5-1 with TRBJ2-7; TCRdb indicates TRBD2, and absent DNA this call remains unverified. Germline loops: CDR1 SGHRS, CDR2 YFSETQ. The CDR3 runs to 18 residues. CDR3 sequence: CASSWSSGLKRASYEQYF.

This rearrangement joins TRBV15 to TRBJ2-3. Germline CDR1 is LNHNV and CDR2 is YYDKDF (reference sequence). The CDR3 runs to 13 residues. The CDR3 loop is CATSRVTTDTQYF.

The J gene is TRBJ2-7, the V gene TRBV20-1; TCRdb's assignment of TRBD2 cannot be checked, as there is no DNA. Germline V gene sequence: CDR1 DFQATT, CDR2 SNEGSKA (reference sequence). CDR3 length: 14 amino acids. The CDR3 reads CSTSPHSGSYEQYF.

V and J are TRBV7-9 and TRBJ2-2; TCRdb outputs TRBD2, but without DNA this stays unchecked. The CDR3 contains 15 residues. Germline CDR1 reads SEHNR; CDR2 reads FQNEAQ (reference sequence). This CDR3 is CASNEGGVAAGELFF.

This sequence joins TRBV27 and TRBJ2-4; checking the TCRdb D call of TRBD1 is not possible without DNA. The CDR3 is 12 amino acids. CDR1 is MNHEY and CDR2 is SMNVEV in the germline V gene (reference sequence). CDR3 sequence reads: CASSQRGGPQYF.

The CDR3 loop is CASAGLAGGPDTQYF. J is TRBJ2-3 and V is TRBV6-5; TCRdb's D gene call, TRBD2, goes unchecked for lack of DNA. Germline values: CDR1 MNHEY, CDR2 SVGAGI. CDR3 size: 15 residues.

V is TRBV20-1 and J is TRBJ2-3. Germline values: CDR1 DFQATT, CDR2 SNEGSKA (reference sequence). The length of the CDR3 is 13 residues. The CDR3 spells CSASQGFTDTQYF.

V usage is TRBV7-8 and J usage is TRBJ2-3; lacking DNA, the TRBD1 call made by TCRdb goes unchecked. The CDR3 is 17 amino acids. Germline V gene data show CDR1 as SGHVS and CDR2 as FQNEAQ. CDR3 protein: CASSYDRQGRATDTQYF.

The V and J genes are TRBV30 and TRBJ2-1; no DNA is available, so the TRBD2 call from TCRdb remains unchecked. CDR3 length: 15 residues. The V gene's germline CDR1 is GTSNPN and CDR2 SVGIG (reference sequence). CDR3: CAWSGAPSSYNEQFF.

The chain joins TRBV7-8 to TRBJ1-5; lacking DNA, the TRBD1 call made by TCRdb goes unchecked. CDR1 and CDR2 (germline): SGHVS, FQNEAQ. The CDR3 is 18 amino acids. The CDR3 loop is CASSLNWGRDRGNQPQHF.

V usage is TRBV20-1 and J usage is TRBJ2-1; TCRdb selects TRBD2, and the lack of DNA leaves this call unchecked. The germline V gene encodes CDR1 DFQATT and CDR2 SNEGSKA (reference sequence). CDR3 length: 14 residues. The CDR3 protein is CSAQRGLAYNEQFF.

This chain connects TRBV20-1 to TRBJ1-5; the D call from TCRdb, TRBD1, cannot be confirmed without DNA. The CDR3 totals 13 residues. The germline V gene has CDR1 DFQATT and CDR2 SNEGSKA (reference sequence). CDR3 residues: CSAAYRGNQPQHF.

The CDR3 protein is CASSLASGKSGVFF. The V and J genes are TRBV7-8 and TRBJ1-1. This CDR3 spans 14 amino acids. CDR1 and CDR2 from the germline V gene are SGHVS and FQNEAQ.

The chain employs TRBV7-2 and TRBJ2-2; TCRdb outputs TRBD2, but without DNA this stays unchecked. Germline V gives CDR1 SGHTA, CDR2 FQGNSA. The CDR3 totals 15 residues. CDR3 residues: CASSRTSGVPGELFF. Full variable domain (outside the CDR3, taken from reference TRBV7-2 and TRBJ2-2): GAGVSQSPSNKVTEKGKDVELRCDPISGHTALYWYRQSLGQGLEFLIYFQGNSAPDKSGLPSDRFSAERTGGSVSTLTIQRTQQEDSAVYLCASSRTSGVPGELFFGEGSRLTVL.

The gene calls are TRBV11-2 and TRBJ2-7; TCRdb returns TRBD2, unconfirmable since there is no DNA. This CDR3 comprises 14 residues. Germline CDR1 SGHAT, CDR2 FQNNGV. CDR3 loop: CASSWDGLSYEQYF.

The chain couples TRBV27 to TRBJ2-2; TCRdb gives TRBD1 as the D gene, but with no DNA this cannot be confirmed. CDR1 is MNHEY and CDR2 is SMNVEV in the germline V gene (reference sequence). The CDR3 length is 16 residues. The CDR3 reads CASSTQDRGNTGELFF.

V is TRBV29-1 and J is TRBJ2-5; TCRdb's D gene call, TRBD2, goes unchecked for lack of DNA. The CDR3 extends over 12 amino acids. The germline gives CDR1 SQVTM, CDR2 ANQGSEA. The CDR3 protein is CSVGTRGETQYF.

The chain employs TRBV20-1 and TRBJ2-3; TCRdb indicates TRBD2, and absent DNA this call remains unverified. CDR1 is DFQATT and CDR2 is SNEGSKA in the germline V gene (reference sequence). This CDR3 region has 19 residues. CDR3 amino acids: CSARDALRGGRAITDTQYF.

V and J are TRBV20-1 and TRBJ1-1; the D gene TCRdb calls, TRBD1, cannot be checked with no DNA. Germline V gene sequence: CDR1 DFQATT, CDR2 SNEGSKA (reference sequence). The CDR3 runs to 14 residues. CDR3 residues: CSARVTGGNTEAFF.

The rearrangement uses TRBV20-1 and TRBJ2-3; the TCRdb D gene call, TRBD1, has no DNA to confirm it. The CDR3 extends over 14 amino acids. The germline gives CDR1 DFQATT, CDR2 SNEGSKA (reference sequence). CDR3 amino acids: CSARARGHTDTQYF.

CDR3 protein: CASSQGGLAPNEQFF. The chain uses TRBV3-1 and TRBJ2-1; TCRdb's D call, TRBD2, is unchecked because there is no DNA. The CDR3 is 15 residues long. CDR1 is LGHDT, CDR2 YNNKEL, per germline (reference sequence).

The chain combines TRBV11-2 with TRBJ2-5; the D gene TCRdb calls, TRBD1, cannot be checked with no DNA. CDR3 length: 15 amino acids. Germline V gene sequence: CDR1 SGHAT, CDR2 FQNNGV. CDR3 amino acids: CASSPQASREETQYF.